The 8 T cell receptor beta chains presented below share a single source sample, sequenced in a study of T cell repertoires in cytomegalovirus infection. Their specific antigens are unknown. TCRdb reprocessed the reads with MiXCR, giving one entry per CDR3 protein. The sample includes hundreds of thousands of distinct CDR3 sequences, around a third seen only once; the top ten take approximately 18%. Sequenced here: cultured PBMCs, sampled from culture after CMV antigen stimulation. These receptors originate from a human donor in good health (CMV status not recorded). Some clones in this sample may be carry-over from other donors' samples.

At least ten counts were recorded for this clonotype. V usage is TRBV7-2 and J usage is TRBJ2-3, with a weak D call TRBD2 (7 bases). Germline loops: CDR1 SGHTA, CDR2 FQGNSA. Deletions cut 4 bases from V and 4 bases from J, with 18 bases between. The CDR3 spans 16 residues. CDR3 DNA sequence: TGTGCCAGCAGCTCGCGGGGGCTAGCGGCCGCAGATACGCAGTATTTT. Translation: CASSSRGLAAADTQYF.

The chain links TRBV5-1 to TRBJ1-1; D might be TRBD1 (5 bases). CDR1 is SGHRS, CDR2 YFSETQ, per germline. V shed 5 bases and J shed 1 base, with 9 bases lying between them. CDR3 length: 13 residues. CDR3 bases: TGCGCCAGCAGGAAGGGGCGGAACACTGAAGCTTTCTTT. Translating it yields CASRKGRNTEAFF.

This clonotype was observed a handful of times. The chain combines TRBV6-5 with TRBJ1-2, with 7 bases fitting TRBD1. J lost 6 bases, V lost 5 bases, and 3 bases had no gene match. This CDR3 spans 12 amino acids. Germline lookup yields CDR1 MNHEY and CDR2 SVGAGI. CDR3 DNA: TGTGCCAGCAGTCAACAGGGGCATGGCTACACCTTC. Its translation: CASSQQGHGYTF.

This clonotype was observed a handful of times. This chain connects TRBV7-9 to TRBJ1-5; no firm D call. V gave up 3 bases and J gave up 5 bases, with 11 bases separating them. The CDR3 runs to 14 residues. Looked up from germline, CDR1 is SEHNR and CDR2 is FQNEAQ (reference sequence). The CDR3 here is CASSFFGEDQPQHF. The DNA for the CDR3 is TGTGCCAGCAGCTTCTTCGGGGAGGATCAGCCCCAGCATTTT.

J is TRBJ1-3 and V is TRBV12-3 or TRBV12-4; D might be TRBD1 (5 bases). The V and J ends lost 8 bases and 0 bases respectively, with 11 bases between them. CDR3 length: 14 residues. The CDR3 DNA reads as TGTGCCAGCTCGGGGCTTCCCTCTGGAAACACCATATATTTT. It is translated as CASSGLPSGNTIYF.

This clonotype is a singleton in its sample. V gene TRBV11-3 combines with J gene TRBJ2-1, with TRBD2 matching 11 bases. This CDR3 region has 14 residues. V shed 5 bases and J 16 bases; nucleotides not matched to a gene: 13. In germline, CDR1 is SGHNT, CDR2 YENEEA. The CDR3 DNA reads TGTGCCAGCAGCAATAGCGGGAGGGCCGGTCGGCATTTCTTC. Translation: CASSNSGRAGRHFF.

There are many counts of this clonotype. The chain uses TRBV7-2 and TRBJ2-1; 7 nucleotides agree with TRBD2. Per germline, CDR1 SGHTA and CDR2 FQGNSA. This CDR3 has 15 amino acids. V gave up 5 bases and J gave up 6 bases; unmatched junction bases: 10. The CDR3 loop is CASSPAGARGNEQFF. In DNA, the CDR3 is TGTGCCAGCAGCCCCGCGGGAGCGCGAGGCAATGAGCAGTTCTTC.

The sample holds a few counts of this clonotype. CDR3 DNA: TGTGCCAGCAGTTTAATCGGGCAGGGTTGGTACTACACCTTC. Residues: CASSLIGQGWYYTF. V and J are TRBV28 and TRBJ1-2; perhaps TRBD1 as D (5 bases). The CDR3 is 14 amino acids. V was clipped by 2 bases and J by 10 bases, with 17 bases between them. Germline V lookup: CDR1 MDHEN, CDR2 SYDVKM.